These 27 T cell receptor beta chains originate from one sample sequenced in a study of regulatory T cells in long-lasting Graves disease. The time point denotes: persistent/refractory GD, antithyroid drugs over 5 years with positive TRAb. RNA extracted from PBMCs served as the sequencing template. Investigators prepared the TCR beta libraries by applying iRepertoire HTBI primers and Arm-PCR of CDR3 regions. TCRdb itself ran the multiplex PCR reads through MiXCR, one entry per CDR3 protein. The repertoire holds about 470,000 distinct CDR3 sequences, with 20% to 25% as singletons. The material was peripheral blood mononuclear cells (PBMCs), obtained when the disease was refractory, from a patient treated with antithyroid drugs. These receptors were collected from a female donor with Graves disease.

The CDR3 coding sequence is TGCAGTGTTACGCGGGAGTCCGGAAACATTCAGTACTTC. Translating gives CSVTRESGNIQYF. This rearrangement joins TRBV20-1 to TRBJ2-4, with TRBD2 matching over 7 bases. The CDR3 runs to 13 residues. The ends lost 7 bases at V and 6 bases at J; junction bases unmatched: 9. Germline CDR1 and CDR2: DFQATT and SNEGSKA (reference sequence).

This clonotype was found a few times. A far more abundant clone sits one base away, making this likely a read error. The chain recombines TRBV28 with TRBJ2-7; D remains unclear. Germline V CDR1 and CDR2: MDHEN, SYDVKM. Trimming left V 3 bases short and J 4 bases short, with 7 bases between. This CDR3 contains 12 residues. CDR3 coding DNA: TGTGCCAGCAGTTTCGGAAATTACGAGCAGTACTTC. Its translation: CASSFGNYEQYF.

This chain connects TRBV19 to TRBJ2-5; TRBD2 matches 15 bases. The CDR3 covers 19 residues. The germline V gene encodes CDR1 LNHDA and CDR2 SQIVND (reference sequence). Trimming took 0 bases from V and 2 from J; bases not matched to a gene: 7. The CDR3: CASSIDPLGLAGGQETQYF. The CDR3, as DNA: TGTGCCAGTAGTATAGATCCTCTAGGACTAGCGGGAGGGCAAGAGACCCAGTACTTC. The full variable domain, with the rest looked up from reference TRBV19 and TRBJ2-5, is DGGITQSPKYLFRKEGQNVTLSCEQNLNHDAMYWYRQDPGQGLRLIYYSQIVNDFQKGDIAEGYSVSREKKESFPLTVTSAQKNPTAFYLCASSIDPLGLAGGQETQYFGPGTRLLVL.

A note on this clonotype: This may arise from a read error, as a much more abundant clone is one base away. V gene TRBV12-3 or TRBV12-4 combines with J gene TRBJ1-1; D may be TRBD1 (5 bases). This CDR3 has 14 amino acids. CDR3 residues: CASSLSGLGTEASF. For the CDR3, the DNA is TGTGCCAGCAGTTTATCAGGGTTGGGCACTGAAGCTTCCTTT.

Here the CDR3 DNA reads TGCGCCAGCAGCCAAGGGGTCAAGCAGCCCCAGCATTTT. As protein: CASSQGVKQPQHF. J is TRBJ1-5 and V is TRBV4-3; D not resolved. In germline, CDR1 is LGHNA, CDR2 YSLEER. Trimming took off 1 base at V and 7 bases at J, with 8 bases between the two ends. This CDR3 spans 13 amino acids.

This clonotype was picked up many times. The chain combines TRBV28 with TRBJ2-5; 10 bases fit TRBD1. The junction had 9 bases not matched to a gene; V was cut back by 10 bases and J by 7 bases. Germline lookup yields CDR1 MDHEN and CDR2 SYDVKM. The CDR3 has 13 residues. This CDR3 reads CATTGTGAGTQYF. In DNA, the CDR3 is TGTGCCACGACCGGGACAGGGGCGGGGACCCAGTACTTC.

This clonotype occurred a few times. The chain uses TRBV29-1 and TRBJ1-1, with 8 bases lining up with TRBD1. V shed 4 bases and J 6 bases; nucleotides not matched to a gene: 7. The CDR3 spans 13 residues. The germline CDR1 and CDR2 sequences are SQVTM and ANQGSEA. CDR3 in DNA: TGCAGCGTTGGCCAGGGGGCAGCCGCTGAAGCTTTCTTT. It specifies CSVGQGAAAEAFF.

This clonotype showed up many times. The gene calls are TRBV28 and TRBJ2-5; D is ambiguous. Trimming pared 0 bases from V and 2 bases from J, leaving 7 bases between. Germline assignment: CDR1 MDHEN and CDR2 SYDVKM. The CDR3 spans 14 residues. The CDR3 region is CASSLWRQQETQYF. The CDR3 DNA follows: TGTGCCAGCAGTTTATGGCGGCAGCAAGAGACCCAGTACTTC.

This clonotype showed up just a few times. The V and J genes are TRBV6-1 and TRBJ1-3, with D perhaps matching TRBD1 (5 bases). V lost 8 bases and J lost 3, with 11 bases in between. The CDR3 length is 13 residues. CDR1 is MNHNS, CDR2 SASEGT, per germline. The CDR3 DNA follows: TGTGCCAGCGCTGGGACGGTTGGAAACACCATATATTTT. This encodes CASAGTVGNTIYF.

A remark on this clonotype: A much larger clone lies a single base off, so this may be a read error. This CDR3 is CASTPDGHTF. The CDR3 coding sequence is TGTGCCAGCACTCCCGATGGCCACACCTTC. The gene calls are TRBV28 and TRBJ1-2; D ambiguous. Germline CDR1 is MDHEN and CDR2 is SYDVKM. The CDR3 is 10 residues long.

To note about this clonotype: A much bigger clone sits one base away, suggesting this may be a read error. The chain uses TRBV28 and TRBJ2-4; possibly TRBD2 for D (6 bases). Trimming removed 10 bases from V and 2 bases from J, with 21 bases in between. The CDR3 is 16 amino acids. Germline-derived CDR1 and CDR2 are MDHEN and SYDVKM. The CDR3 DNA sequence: TGTGCCATCAGCCCACGTTGGAGGGGTCCCAAAAACATTCAGTACTTC. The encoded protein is CAISPRWRGPKNIQYF.

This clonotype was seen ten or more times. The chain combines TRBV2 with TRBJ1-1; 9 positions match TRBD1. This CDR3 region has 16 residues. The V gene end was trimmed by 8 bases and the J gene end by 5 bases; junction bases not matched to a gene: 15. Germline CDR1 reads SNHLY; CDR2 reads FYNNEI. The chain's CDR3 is CASSDGVGQGLTEAFF. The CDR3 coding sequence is TGTGCCAGCTCAGACGGGGTGGGACAGGGTCTGACTGAAGCTTTCTTT. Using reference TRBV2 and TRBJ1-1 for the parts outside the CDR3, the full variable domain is EPEVTQTPSHQVTQMGQEVILRCVPISNHLYFYWYRQILGQKVEFLVSFYNNEISEKSEIFDDQFSVERPDGSNFTLKIRSTKLEDSAMYFCASSDGVGQGLTEAFFGQGTRLTVV.

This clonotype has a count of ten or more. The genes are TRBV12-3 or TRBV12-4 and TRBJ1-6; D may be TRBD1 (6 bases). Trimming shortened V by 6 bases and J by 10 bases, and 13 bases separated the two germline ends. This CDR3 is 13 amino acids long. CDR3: CASSLTGNSPLHF. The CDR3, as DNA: TGTGCCAGCAGCCTAACAGGGAACTCACCCCTCCACTTT.

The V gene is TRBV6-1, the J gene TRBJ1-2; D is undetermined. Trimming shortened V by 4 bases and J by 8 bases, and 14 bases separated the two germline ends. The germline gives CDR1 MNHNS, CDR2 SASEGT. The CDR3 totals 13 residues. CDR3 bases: TGTGCCAGCAGTGCTCGGGAATTCGGGGGCTACACCTTC. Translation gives CASSAREFGGYTF.

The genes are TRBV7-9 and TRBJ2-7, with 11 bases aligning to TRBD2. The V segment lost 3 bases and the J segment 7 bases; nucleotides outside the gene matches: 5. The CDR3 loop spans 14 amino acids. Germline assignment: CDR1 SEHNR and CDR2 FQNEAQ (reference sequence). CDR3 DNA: TGTGCCAGCAGCTTTAGCGGGAGGGCCGTTGAGCAGTACTTC. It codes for CASSFSGRAVEQYF.

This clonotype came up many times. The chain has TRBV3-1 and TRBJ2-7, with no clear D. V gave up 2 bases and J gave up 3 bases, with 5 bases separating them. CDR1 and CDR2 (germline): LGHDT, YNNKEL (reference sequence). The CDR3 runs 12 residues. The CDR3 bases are TGTGCCAGCAGCCAAACCTTCTACGAGCAGTACTTC. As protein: CASSQTFYEQYF.

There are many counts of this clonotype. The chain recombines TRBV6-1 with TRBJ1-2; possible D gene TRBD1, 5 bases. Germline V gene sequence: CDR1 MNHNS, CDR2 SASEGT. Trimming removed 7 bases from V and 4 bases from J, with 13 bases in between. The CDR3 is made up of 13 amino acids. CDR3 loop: CASTYVGAYGYTF. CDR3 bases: TGTGCCAGCACCTACGTAGGGGCCTATGGCTACACCTTC.

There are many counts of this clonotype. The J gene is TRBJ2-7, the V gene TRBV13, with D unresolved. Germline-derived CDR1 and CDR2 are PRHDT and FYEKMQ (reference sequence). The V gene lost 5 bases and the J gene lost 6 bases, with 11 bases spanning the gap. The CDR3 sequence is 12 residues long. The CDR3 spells CASSHGSFEQYF. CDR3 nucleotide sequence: TGTGCCAGCAGCCACGGGTCTTTCGAGCAGTACTTC.

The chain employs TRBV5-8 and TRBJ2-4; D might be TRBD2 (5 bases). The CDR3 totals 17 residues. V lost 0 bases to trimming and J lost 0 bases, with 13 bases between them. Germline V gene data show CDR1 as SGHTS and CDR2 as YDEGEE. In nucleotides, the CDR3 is TGTGCCAGCAGCTTGGCCGGGAAGGGAATAGCCAAAAACATTCAGTACTTC. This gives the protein CASSLAGKGIAKNIQYF. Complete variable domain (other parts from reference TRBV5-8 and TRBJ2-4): EAGVTQSPTHLIKTRGQQATLRCSPISGHTSVYWYQQALGLGLQFLLWYDEGEERNRGNFPPRFSGRQFPNYSSELNVNALELEDSALYLCASSLAGKGIAKNIQYFGAGTRLSVL.

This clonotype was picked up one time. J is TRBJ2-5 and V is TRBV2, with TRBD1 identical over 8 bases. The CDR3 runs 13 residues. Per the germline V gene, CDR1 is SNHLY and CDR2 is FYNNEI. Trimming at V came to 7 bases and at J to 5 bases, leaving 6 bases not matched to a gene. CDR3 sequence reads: CASKSGGFETQYF. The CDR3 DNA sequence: TGTGCCAGCAAATCAGGGGGCTTCGAGACCCAGTACTTC.

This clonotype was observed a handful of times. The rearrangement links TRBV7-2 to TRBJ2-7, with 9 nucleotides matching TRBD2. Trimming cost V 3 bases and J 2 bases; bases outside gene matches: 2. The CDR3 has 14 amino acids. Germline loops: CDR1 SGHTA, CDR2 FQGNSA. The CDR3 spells CASSFGTSPYEQYF. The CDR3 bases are TGTGCCAGCAGCTTTGGGACTAGCCCCTACGAGCAGTACTTC. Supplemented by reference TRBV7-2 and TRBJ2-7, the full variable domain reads GAGVSQSPSNKVTEKGKDVELRCDPISGHTALYWYRQSLGQGLEFLIYFQGNSAPDKSGLPSDRFSAERTGGSVSTLTIQRTQQEDSAVYLCASSFGTSPYEQYFGPGTRLTVT.

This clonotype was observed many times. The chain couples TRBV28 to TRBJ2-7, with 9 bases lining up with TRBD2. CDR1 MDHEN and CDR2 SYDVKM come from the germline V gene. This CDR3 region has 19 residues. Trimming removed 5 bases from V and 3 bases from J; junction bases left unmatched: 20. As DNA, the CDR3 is TGTGCCAGCAGTCCAATGCATGGGGGCGGGAGGGCCTTTAGCTACGAGCAGTACTTC. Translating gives CASSPMHGGGRAFSYEQYF.

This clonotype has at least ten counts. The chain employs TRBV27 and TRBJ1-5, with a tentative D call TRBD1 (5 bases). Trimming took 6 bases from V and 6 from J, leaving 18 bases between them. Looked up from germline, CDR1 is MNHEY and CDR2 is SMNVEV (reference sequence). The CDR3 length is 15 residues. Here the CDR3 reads CASSRSGARGQPQHF. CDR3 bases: TGTGCCAGCAGCCGAAGCGGGGCCCGAGGTCAGCCCCAGCATTTT.

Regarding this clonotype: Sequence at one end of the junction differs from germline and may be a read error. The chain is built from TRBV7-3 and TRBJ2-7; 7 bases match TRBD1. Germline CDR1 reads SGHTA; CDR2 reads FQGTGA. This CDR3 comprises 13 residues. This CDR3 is CASSLDRPYERYF. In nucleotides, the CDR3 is TGTGCCAGCAGCTTGGACAGGCCCTACGAGCGGTACTTC. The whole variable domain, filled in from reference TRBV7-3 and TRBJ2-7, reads GAGVSQTPSNKVTEKGKYVELRCDPISGHTALYWYRQSLGQGPEFLIYFQGTGAADDSGLPNDRFFAVRPEGSVSTLKIQRTERGDSAVYLCASSLDRPYERYFGPGTRLTVT.

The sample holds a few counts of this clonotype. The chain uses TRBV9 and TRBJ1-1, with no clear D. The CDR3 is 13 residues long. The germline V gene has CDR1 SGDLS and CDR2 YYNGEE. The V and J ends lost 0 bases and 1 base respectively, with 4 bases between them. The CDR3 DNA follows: TGTGCCAGCAGCGTAGAGTGGAACACTGAAGCTTTCTTT. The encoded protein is CASSVEWNTEAFF.

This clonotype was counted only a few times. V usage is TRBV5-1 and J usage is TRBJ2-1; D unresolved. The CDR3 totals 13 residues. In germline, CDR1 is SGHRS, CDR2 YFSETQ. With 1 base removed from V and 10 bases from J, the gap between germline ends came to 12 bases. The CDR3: CASSLQPVGEQFF. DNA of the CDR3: TGCGCCAGCAGCTTGCAGCCGGTGGGAGAGCAGTTCTTC.

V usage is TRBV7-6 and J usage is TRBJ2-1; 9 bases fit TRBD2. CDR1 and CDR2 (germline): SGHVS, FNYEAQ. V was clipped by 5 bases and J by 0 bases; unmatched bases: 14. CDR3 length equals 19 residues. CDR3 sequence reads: CASSEGVAGDLSSYNEQFF. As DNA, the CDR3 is TGTGCCAGCAGCGAGGGGGTAGCGGGAGACCTAAGCTCCTACAATGAGCAGTTCTTC.